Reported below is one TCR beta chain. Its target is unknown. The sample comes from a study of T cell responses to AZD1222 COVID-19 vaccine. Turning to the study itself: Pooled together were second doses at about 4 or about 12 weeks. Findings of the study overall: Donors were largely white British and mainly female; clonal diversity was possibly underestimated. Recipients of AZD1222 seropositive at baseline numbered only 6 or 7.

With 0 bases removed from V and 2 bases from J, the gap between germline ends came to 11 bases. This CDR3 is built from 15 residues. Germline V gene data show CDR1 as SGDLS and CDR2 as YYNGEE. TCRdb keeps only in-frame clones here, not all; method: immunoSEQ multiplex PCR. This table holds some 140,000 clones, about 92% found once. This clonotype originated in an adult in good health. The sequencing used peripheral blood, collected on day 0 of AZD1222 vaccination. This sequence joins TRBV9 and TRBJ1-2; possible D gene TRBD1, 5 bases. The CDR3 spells CASSVGTGRNYGYTF. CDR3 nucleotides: TGTGCCAGCAGCGTAGGGACGGGGCGAAACTATGGCTACACCTTC.